The 9 T cell receptor beta chains listed next were all sequenced from one sample in a study of cytomegalovirus exposure and HLA in healthy donors. PCR primers comprised 60 Vbeta and 13 Jbeta primers. Some clones are missing from TCRdb's copy, which holds only in-frame ones; the method was immunoSEQ multiplex PCR. The sample yields 60,000 to 100,000 clones, 60% to 85% seen once. Sequencing was carried out using PBMCs. These receptors all come from a male donor in good health and CMV-seropositive.

The CDR3 DNA sequence: TGCGCCAGCAGCTTGGATAGGGGGGGCCTCTACGAGCAGTACTTC. Protein product: CASSLDRGGLYEQYF. V gene TRBV5-1 combines with J gene TRBJ2-7; D is perhaps TRBD2 (7 bases). This CDR3 is 15 amino acids long. The germline V gene has CDR1 SGHRS and CDR2 YFSETQ. V was cut by 0 bases and J by 3 bases, with 13 bases left in between.

The chain uses TRBV7-8 and TRBJ2-1, with TRBD2 matching 7 bases. Germline trimming cut 3 bases from V and 7 bases from J; bases unmatched to any gene: 9. The CDR3 consists of 15 residues. Germline V CDR1 and CDR2: SGHVS, FQNEAQ. The CDR3 nucleotides are TGTGCCAGCAGCTTTAGGGGAGGGCCGGGGAATGAGCAGTTCTTC. Translating gives CASSFRGGPGNEQFF.

This rearrangement joins TRBV28 to TRBJ2-4, with 7 nucleotides matching TRBD1. There are 14 residues in the CDR3. Trimming cost V 5 bases and J 10 bases; bases outside gene matches: 11. Germline-derived CDR1 and CDR2 are MDHEN and SYDVKM. The CDR3 DNA follows: TGTGCCAGCAGTGCCGGGACAGTTCCTGGGATTCAGTACTTC. Translation gives CASSAGTVPGIQYF.

The chain uses TRBV27 and TRBJ1-5; unclear D gene. The V and J ends lost 5 bases and 4 bases respectively, with 15 bases between them. The CDR3 runs 15 residues. Germline CDR1 reads MNHEY; CDR2 reads SMNVEV (reference sequence). The CDR3 region is CASSRTGYANQPQHF. The DNA for the CDR3 is TGTGCCAGCAGTCGTACCGGTTATGCAAATCAGCCCCAGCATTTT.

The rearrangement joins TRBV11-2 to TRBJ2-7; 12 nucleotides match TRBD2. Germline-derived CDR1 and CDR2 are SGHAT and FQNNGV. Unmatched junction bases numbered 4, after V lost 4 bases and J lost 3 bases. CDR3 length: 15 amino acids. This CDR3 reads CASSSPTSGGYEQYF. CDR3 nucleotide sequence: TGTGCCAGCAGCTCCCCGACTAGCGGGGGCTACGAGCAGTACTTC. The full variable domain, with the rest looked up from reference TRBV11-2 and TRBJ2-7, is EAGVAQSPRYKIIEKRQSVAFWCNPISGHATLYWYQQILGQGPKLLIQFQNNGVVDDSQLPKDRFSAERLKGVDSTLKIQPAKLEDSAVYLCASSSPTSGGYEQYFGPGTRLTVT.

V is TRBV28 and J is TRBJ1-6; 9 bases match TRBD1. V trimming: 4 bases; J trimming: 17 bases; junction bases outside the gene matches: 6. Germline V gives CDR1 MDHEN, CDR2 SYDVKM. The CDR3 consists of 12 residues. CDR3 coding DNA: TGTGCCAGCAGTTCGCTCGGGACAGGGATCCACTTT. Its translation: CASSSLGTGIHF.

The V gene is TRBV6-1, the J gene TRBJ1-1; TRBD1 matches at 7 bases. This CDR3 comprises 14 residues. V trimming: 2 bases; J trimming: 10 bases; junction bases outside the gene matches: 10. Looked up from germline, CDR1 is MNHNS and CDR2 is SASEGT. Here the CDR3 DNA reads TGTGCCAGCAGTGAAAGTCGAGGACAGGATCGAGCTTTCTTT. Translated, it gives CASSESRGQDRAFF.

This chain joins TRBV9 and TRBJ1-3; a weak D match, TRBD1 (6 bases). The germline V gene has CDR1 SGDLS and CDR2 YYNGEE. Trimming stripped 3 bases from V and 2 bases from J, with 12 bases between. The CDR3 runs 15 residues. In nucleotides, the CDR3 is TGTGCCAGCAGCGCGTCACAGGGAACTGGAAACACCATATATTTT. Protein product: CASSASQGTGNTIYF.

The V and J genes are TRBV7-8 and TRBJ2-4; possibly TRBD1 for D (5 bases). There are 18 residues in the CDR3. The germline V and J ends were trimmed by 3 bases and 0 bases, with 18 bases remaining between them. Germline lookup yields CDR1 SGHVS and CDR2 FQNEAQ. This chain's CDR3 is CASSLGRAMTRAKNIQYF. The CDR3 DNA reads as TGTGCCAGCAGCTTGGGCAGGGCGATGACAAGAGCCAAAAACATTCAGTACTTC.